The 14 T cell receptor beta chains reported below all come from one sample, sequenced in a study of blood T cell repertoires in COVID-19 (dated by TCRdb to the early 2020s). Libraries were prepared through the immunoSEQ multiplex PCR assay. Held by TCRdb, this immuneACCESS table contains in-frame sequences only and omits some clones. Under half of the omission traces to an unresolved V gene where checked; the cause of the rest is unknown. The sample contains roughly 200,000 clones, around 87% of them found a single time. Together, the top ten hold 3% of the sample. The sequenced sample consisted of peripheral blood. Receptors originate from a man aged 60 to 69 with acute or convalescent COVID-19.

V usage is TRBV7-8 and J usage is TRBJ2-5; weak D call: TRBD2 (5 bases). This CDR3 comprises 15 residues. Trimming left V 5 bases short and J 6 bases short, with 19 bases between. The V gene's germline CDR1 is SGHVS and CDR2 FQNEAQ. CDR3 coding DNA: TGTGCCAGCAGCCTAGAGGGTCAGGCCGGGAAGACCCAGTACTTC. It translates to CASSLEGQAGKTQYF.

This clone was recorded once. This same CDR3 is encoded by further DNA sequences in the sample. The chain links TRBV6-5 to TRBJ1-5, with 8 bases aligning to TRBD1. The CDR3 spans 15 residues. With V trimmed by 6 bases and J by 0 bases, 4 bases remained unmatched. In germline, CDR1 is MNHEY, CDR2 SVGAGI. The CDR3 region is CASRRGQGSNQPQHF. In nucleotides, the CDR3 is TGTGCCAGCAGGCGCGGACAGGGTAGCAATCAGCCCCAGCATTTT.

This clone has just a few counts. This rearrangement joins TRBV30 to TRBJ1-1, with D hard to call. CDR1 is GTSNPN, CDR2 SVGIG, per germline (reference sequence). The CDR3 is 14 amino acids. V lost 1 base, J lost 5 bases, and 14 bases lay in between. CDR3 region: CAWSDWTGDTEAFF. In DNA form, the CDR3 reads TGTGCCTGGAGTGACTGGACCGGGGATACTGAAGCTTTCTTT.

The chain uses TRBV5-8 and TRBJ2-7; D gene uncertain. V was trimmed by 7 bases and J by 0 bases, leaving 8 bases between them. This CDR3 has 12 residues. Germline CDR1 reads SGHTS; CDR2 reads YDEGEE. The CDR3 protein is CASHSVSYEQYF. CDR3 bases: TGTGCCAGCCACTCCGTCTCCTACGAGCAGTACTTC. Full variable domain (rest looked up from reference TRBV5-8 and TRBJ2-7): EAGVTQSPTHLIKTRGQQATLRCSPISGHTSVYWYQQALGLGLQFLLWYDEGEERNRGNFPPRFSGRQFPNYSSELNVNALELEDSALYLCASHSVSYEQYFGPGTRLTVT.

The CDR3 DNA follows: TGTGCCAGCCAAGCTCGAGGTGAGCAGTTCTTC. This sequence encodes CASQARGEQFF. The chain uses TRBV28 and TRBJ2-1; D is uncertain. Germline lookup yields CDR1 MDHEN and CDR2 SYDVKM. The CDR3 runs to 11 residues. V was pared by 8 bases and J by 9 bases, with 11 bases between.

The chain combines TRBV29-1 with TRBJ2-7, with D possibly matching TRBD1 (5 bases). The V end was cut by 2 bases, the J end by 5 bases, with 13 bases between. The CDR3 runs 13 residues. The germline V gene has CDR1 SQVTM and CDR2 ANQGSEA. The CDR3 here is CSVERQGGNEQYF. DNA for the CDR3: TGCAGCGTTGAAAGGCAGGGTGGGAACGAGCAGTACTTC.

The CDR3 loop is CASSLRVNTEAFF. The CDR3 DNA follows: TGTGCCAGCAGCCTCAGGGTGAACACTGAAGCTTTCTTT. The chain combines TRBV13 with TRBJ1-1; possibly TRBD1 for D (5 bases). CDR3 length: 13 amino acids. Deletions cut 5 bases from V and 0 bases from J, with 7 bases between. Germline CDR1 and CDR2: PRHDT and FYEKMQ (reference sequence).

This clone occurred once. V usage is TRBV6-2 or TRBV6-3 and J usage is TRBJ1-2; 8 bases map to TRBD1. CDR3 size: 13 residues. The trim removed 5 bases at V and 7 bases at J, leaving 6 bases unmatched. CDR1 is MNHEY and CDR2 is SVGEGT in the germline V gene. The CDR3: CASSRVTGVGYTF. The CDR3 DNA follows: TGTGCCAGCAGTCGGGTGACAGGGGTTGGCTACACCTTC.

This clone was observed a few times. The chain has TRBV2 and TRBJ2-3; 16 bases map to TRBD2. The CDR3 covers 16 residues. After removal of 7 bases from V and 10 bases from J, the junction contained 11 bases not matched to a gene. CDR1 SNHLY and CDR2 FYNNEI come from the germline V gene. The CDR3 spells CASTPGLAGGLRSQYF. CDR3 DNA sequence: TGTGCCAGCACCCCGGGACTAGCGGGGGGGCTGCGGTCGCAGTATTTT.

This chain connects TRBV6-5 to TRBJ2-7, with 8 bases that match TRBD2. Per germline, CDR1 MNHEY and CDR2 SVGAGI. This CDR3 contains 13 residues. The junction had 6 bases not matched to a gene; V was cut back by 5 bases and J by 6 bases. The CDR3 coding sequence is TGTGCCAGCAGTACCGGGGGGGGAGGCGAGCAGTACTTC. Translated: CASSTGGGGEQYF.

This chain links TRBV9 with TRBJ1-1; D unclear. Trimming left V 4 bases short and J 5 bases short, with 12 bases between. Germline assignment: CDR1 SGDLS and CDR2 YYNGEE. The CDR3 loop spans 13 amino acids. This chain's CDR3 is CASSNSPRTEAFF. DNA of the CDR3: TGTGCCAGCAGCAACTCACCTCGGACTGAAGCTTTCTTT.

The chain combines TRBV25-1 with TRBJ1-4, with D unclear. Deletions cut 4 bases from V and 4 bases from J, with 4 bases between. This CDR3 contains 12 residues. The germline CDR1 and CDR2 sequences are MGHDK and SYGVNS. CDR3 in DNA: TGTGCCAGCAGTGTCTTTAATGAAAAACTGTTTTTT. It specifies CASSVFNEKLFF.

The V call is TRBV29-1, the J call TRBJ2-1; TRBD1 matches at 7 bases. Germline-derived CDR1 and CDR2 are SQVTM and ANQGSEA. The J segment lost 9 bases and the V segment lost 6 bases, leaving 11 bases of the junction unmatched. The CDR3 totals 13 residues. The CDR3 sequence: CSVATDRAGEQFF. Written as DNA, the CDR3 is TGCAGCGTCGCCACAGACAGGGCGGGTGAGCAGTTCTTC.

The chain recombines TRBV7-9 with TRBJ1-3; no clear D. The CDR3 covers 15 residues. V gave up 2 bases and J gave up 2 bases, with 10 bases separating them. Germline loops: CDR1 SEHNR, CDR2 FQNEAQ (reference sequence). DNA for the CDR3: TGTGCCAGCAGCTTAACAGCTGGGCCTGGAAACACCATATATTTT. It specifies CASSLTAGPGNTIYF.